This T cell receptor beta chain derives from a study of T cells after somatic rescue of genetic block. Profiling relied on immunoSEQ multiplex PCR, and the TCRdb table lists in-frame clones only, not all of them. The sample has over 10,000 clones, roughly 73% seen once. V was cut by 3 bases and J by 5 bases, with 5 bases left in between. The CDR3 runs to 12 residues. Germline loops: CDR1 KGHSH, CDR2 LQKENI. This TCR was recovered from a boy aged 5-17 years. Sequenced input: peripheral blood mononuclear cells (PBMCs). The chain links TRBV18 to TRBJ1-5; D gene ambiguous. For the CDR3, the DNA is TGTGCCAGCTCACCTTATGATCAGCCCCAGCATTTT. Translated, it gives CASSPYDQPQHF.